Below are 7 T cell receptor beta chains sequenced from a single sample in a study of T cells in Graves' hyperthyroidism and ophthalmopathy. What was amplified from RNA transcripts were TCR beta CDR3 regions. First-round RT-PCR with HTBI primers amplified the TCR CDR3 region. Using its own MiXCR run on the multiplex PCR reads, TCRdb lists one record per CDR3 protein. The sample has roughly 710,000 distinct CDR3 sequences, 30% to 40% seen once. The specimen sequenced was blood. These receptors were taken from a woman aged 40 to 50 with Graves' hyperthyroidism.

This clonotype appeared a few times. The V and J genes are TRBV6-5 and TRBJ2-2; 9 bases agree with TRBD2. This CDR3 spans 15 amino acids. Germline trimming cut 7 bases from V and 9 bases from J; bases unmatched to any gene: 12. Per the germline V gene, CDR1 is MNHEY and CDR2 is SVGAGI. Here the CDR3 reads CASTTGASGTRELFF. The CDR3, as DNA: TGTGCCAGCACAACTGGGGCTAGCGGGACTCGGGAGCTGTTTTTT.

This clonotype was seen a few times. The chain couples TRBV9 to TRBJ2-7, with 8 bases matching TRBD1. Losses at the gene ends were 3 bases for V and 5 bases for J; bases not matched to a gene: 10. The CDR3 is made up of 15 amino acids. Germline V gene data show CDR1 as SGDLS and CDR2 as YYNGEE. The CDR3 sequence: CASSASDRGLHEQYF. DNA for the CDR3: TGTGCCAGCAGCGCTTCAGACAGGGGCTTGCACGAGCAGTACTTC.

The chain couples TRBV28 to TRBJ1-2; 8 bases fit TRBD1. The CDR3 sequence is 15 residues long. Germline V lookup: CDR1 MDHEN, CDR2 SYDVKM. Trimming took 6 bases from V and 8 from J; bases not matched to a gene: 14. The CDR3 DNA reads as TGTGCCAGCAGGCGCGATTATACAGGGGGAAGAGGCTACACCTTC. Its translation: CASRRDYTGGRGYTF.

This clonotype was found many times. This chain uses TRBV4-1 with TRBJ1-1; D remains ambiguous. This CDR3 is built from 14 residues. Germline V gene lookup returns CDR1 MGHRA and CDR2 YSYEKL. Trimming removed 4 bases from V and 1 base from J, with 10 bases in between. CDR3 nucleotide sequence: TGCGCCAGCAGCCGGGAAGGGTGGAACACTGAAGCTTTCTTT. Protein sequence: CASSREGWNTEAFF.

As for this clonotype: At one end the junction does not follow the germline gene, possibly because of a read error. This chain joins TRBV7-3 and TRBJ2-7, with 10 bases fitting TRBD1. This CDR3 is 18 amino acids long. CDR1 is SGHTA, CDR2 FQGTGA, per germline. The CDR3 bases are TGCGCCAGCAGCCGCCTACCGGGACGGACAGGGGGATCTTACGAGCAGTACTTC. Translated, it gives CASSRLPGRTGGSYEQYF.

The V gene is TRBV28, the J gene TRBJ1-2, with a possible D match to TRBD1 (5 bases). CDR1 and CDR2 from the germline V gene are MDHEN and SYDVKM. V was cut by 6 bases and J by 4 bases, with 15 bases left in between. CDR3 length equals 14 residues. CDR3 sequence reads: CASRNQGPPYGYTF. In DNA, the CDR3 is TGTGCCAGCAGGAACCAGGGTCCCCCCTATGGCTACACCTTC.

At least ten counts were recorded for this clonotype. The chain employs TRBV7-9 and TRBJ1-1, with D perhaps matching TRBD1 (5 bases). V shed 11 bases and J shed 4 bases, with 14 bases lying between them. Per germline, CDR1 SEHNR and CDR2 FQNEAQ (reference sequence). This CDR3 spans 12 amino acids. CDR3 sequence reads: CALGTKSTEAFF. In DNA, the CDR3 is TGTGCCTTAGGGACGAAGAGCACTGAAGCTTTCTTT.